This TCR beta chain stems from a study of blood T cell repertoires in COVID-19. Original processing methods: Estimated nucleated cell counts came from reference gene primer amplification. TCRdb's table, derived via immunoSEQ multiplex PCR, lists solely in-frame clones and lacks some. Clonal size and the V and J genes are those of that table, whereas D and trimming came from the DNA. The table lists around 310,000 clones, over 80% of them singletons. This clone was detected only once. Living in about two dozen US areas, the participants were between 18 and 89 years of age. Allocation to cohorts depended on clinical history reported by the participants. V was shortened by 4 bases and J by 0 bases, with 18 bases between the two germline ends. The CDR3 contains 17 residues. CDR1 is LNHDA, CDR2 SQIVND, per germline (reference sequence).

The TCR originated in a man aged 30 to 39 who had recovered from COVID-19. Sequenced input: PBMCs or T cells enriched from blood (not recorded which). This sequence joins TRBV19 and TRBJ1-1; D perhaps matches TRBD1 (6 bases). As DNA, the CDR3 is TGTGCCAGTAGTAAAAGCCCGGGGGGGGCGGTGAACACTGAAGCTTTCTTT. As protein: CASSKSPGGAVNTEAFF.